A single sample gave rise to the 2 T cell receptor beta chains below, sequenced in a study of beta chain features in type 1 diabetes. Study results and limitations: All four CD4+ subsets from Type 1 diabetes patients carried moderately but significantly shorter TCRB CDR3s.

Reverse transcribing all isolated RNA meant expressed TCRB transcripts were sequenced. The table came from immunoSEQ multiplex PCR; TCRdb's copy has only in-frame clones and leaves some out. The sample carries under 200,000 clones, about 8.1% recorded once. Antigen specificity for these receptors is unknown. Sample: central memory CD4+ T cells from blood. These receptor sequences come from a woman between 18 and 30 years old with type 1 diabetes.

DNA for the CDR3: TGTGCCAGCAGCCGACAGGGGAGAGGAGAGACCCAGTACTTC. Its translation is CASSRQGRGETQYF. The V gene is TRBV5-4, the J gene TRBJ2-5, with TRBD1 matching over 8 bases. CDR1 is SGHNT, CDR2 YYREEE, per germline (reference sequence). With V trimmed by 4 bases and J by 4 bases, 6 bases remained unmatched. CDR3 size: 14 residues. The full variable domain, its missing parts supplied by reference TRBV5-4 and TRBJ2-5, is ETGVTQSPTHLIKTRGQQVTLRCSSQSGHNTVSWYQQALGQGPQFIFQYYREEENGRGNFPPRFSGLQFPNYSSELNVNALELDDSALYLCASSRQGRGETQYFGPGTRLLVL.

This clone has at least ten counts. This chain uses TRBV2 with TRBJ2-1; the match to TRBD2 covers 10 bases. The germline V gene encodes CDR1 SNHLY and CDR2 FYNNEI. The CDR3 runs to 15 residues. Trimming took 4 bases from V and 5 from J; bases not matched to a gene: 5. The CDR3 sequence is CASSVLAGGNNEQFF. CDR3 sequence (DNA): TGTGCCAGCAGTGTGTTAGCGGGGGGAAACAATGAGCAGTTCTTC.